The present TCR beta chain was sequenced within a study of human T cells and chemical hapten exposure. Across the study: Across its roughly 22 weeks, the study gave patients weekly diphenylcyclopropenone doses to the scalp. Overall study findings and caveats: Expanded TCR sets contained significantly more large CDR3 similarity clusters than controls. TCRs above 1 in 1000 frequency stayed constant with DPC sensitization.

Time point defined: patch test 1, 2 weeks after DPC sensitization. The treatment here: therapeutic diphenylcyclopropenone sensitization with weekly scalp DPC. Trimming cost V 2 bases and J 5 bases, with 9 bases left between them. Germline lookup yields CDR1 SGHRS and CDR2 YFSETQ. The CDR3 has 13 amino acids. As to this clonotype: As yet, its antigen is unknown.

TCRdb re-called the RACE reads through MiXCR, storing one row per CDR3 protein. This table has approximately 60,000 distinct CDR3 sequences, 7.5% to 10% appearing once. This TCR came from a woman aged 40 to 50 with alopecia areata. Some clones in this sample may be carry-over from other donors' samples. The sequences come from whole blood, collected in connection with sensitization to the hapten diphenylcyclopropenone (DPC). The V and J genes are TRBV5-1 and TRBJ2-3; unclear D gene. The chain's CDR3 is CASSLVVGDTQYF. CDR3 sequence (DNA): TGCGCCAGCAGCTTAGTCGTTGGAGATACGCAGTATTTT.